This TCR beta chain was observed in a study of PD-1 blockade in classical Hodgkin lymphoma (TCRdb year 2020). Turning to the overall study: Nivolumab dosing was 3 mg/kg intravenously every 2 weeks, continuing until either disease progression or unacceptable toxicity. The study used CyTOF and TCR beta sequencing to define a peripheral blood immune signature of response to PD-1 blockade in classical Hodgkin lymphoma.

To note about this clone: The antigen it binds to is not known. Per-base qualities were not stored, and no clone one base away is much larger.

Germline trimming: 2 bases from V, 5 bases from J; junction bases outside gene matches: 10. CDR1 and CDR2 are drawn from the germline V gene (reference sequence): MNHNY, SVGAGI. Measured from the cysteine to the phenylalanine, the CDR3 is 16 residues long. This entry keeps only the CDR3 DNA: 48 bases, framed from base 1. The sample's time point label, in plain terms: cycle 2 day 1 (C2D1) of nivolumab. Every trial patient had relapsed after autologous stem cell transplantation, and cohorts A, B and C differed in prior brentuximab vedotin exposure. The trial cohort included 50 to 60 patients with relapsed/refractory classical Hodgkin lymphoma, and each patient had a best overall response of complete response, partial response or progressive disease. Single-agent nivolumab was administered to trial patients in the multi-cohort phase II CheckMate 205 trial. An independent review committee assessed best overall response by applying the 2007 International Working Group response criteria. Trial PBMCs were obtained immediately prior to nivolumab initiation (C1D1) and on therapy at cycle 2 day 1 and cycle 4 day 1. Peripheral blood was collected in 8 mL Vacutainer Cell Preparation Tubes, from which PBMCs were isolated by centrifugation and then cryopreserved.

Study-level results and caveats: Among trial patients, those achieving complete response had baseline diversity similar to that of newly diagnosed patients, while diversity was significantly lower in partial responders and progressors. Diversity was lower in patients who began nivolumab less than 1 year after ASCT, so these patients were left out of later analyses to avoid confounding by immune reconstitution. Baseline TCR diversity was reported to be lower in newly diagnosed patients than in healthy donors and to be lower still in relapsed/refractory patients. The study covered only a single clinical trial cohort, and the causes of the repertoire differences, possibly disease activity or prior therapy, were still not defined. By C4D1, a significant rise was seen in CD4+ TCR diversity but not in CD8+ TCR diversity (p=0.0027 vs p=0.16), and the rise was most apparent among complete responders (p=0.02).

Genomic DNA was extracted with the Qiagen DNeasy kit from unsorted PBMCs and from negatively selected CD4+ and CD8+ fractions. TCR beta CDR3 regions were subjected to amplification by immunoSEQ multiplex PCR with primers that anneal to V and J segments. A synthetic immune receptor repertoire was used to minimize amplification bias, and any residual bias was removed computationally once sequencing was done. Regarding the original processing steps: Custom Python scripts were used to quantify repertoire diversity as the Shannon entropy index. Unsorted, CD4+ and CD8+ repertoires were analyzed separately, except for combined analyses in which CD4+ and CD8+ sequences were merged in silico. Clonal expansion was defined as at least a 2-fold frequency increase after treatment relative to C1D1, with a pseudocount of 0.5 for undetected baseline clones. Singleton clones were defined as clones with 0 or 1 copy at C1D1, and non-singleton clones were defined as clones with 2 or more copies. Clones expanded in unsorted samples were assigned a CD4+, CD8+ or unknown annotation through matching of protein sequences in sorted samples from the same patient. Diversity changes from C1D1 to C4D1 were tested in paired samples using Wilcoxon tests. TCRdb carries this immuneACCESS record with in-frame sequences only. Its versions omit some clonotypes, under half of them owing to an unresolved V gene in the studies checked, with the rest unexplained. For V, J and clone size, that table is used; D and trimming come from the DNA. This sample has fewer than 70,000 clones in its table, and around 89% of those were observed once. The ten largest account for about 5.6% of the sample.

The chain is encoded by TRBV6-6 joined to TRBJ1-1, with 8 middle bases fitting TRBD1. This sequence originates from a human donor with classical Hodgkin lymphoma. Sequenced material: peripheral blood mononuclear cells (PBMCs), taken before the second cycle of nivolumab. Read as DNA, the sequence is TGTGCCAGCAGTTACGGCGGGACAGGTAGGGAGACTGAAGCTTTCTTT. Translation gives CASSYGGTGRETEAFF.